These 30 T cell receptor beta chains originate from one sample sequenced in a study of CD4+ T cells in melanoma. Libraries were prepared by immunoSEQ multiplex PCR; TCRdb keeps only in-frame clonotypes and omits some of them. Counted here are about 55,000 clones, approximately 70% occurring once; the ten biggest clones make up approximately 5%. The sample consisted of tumor tissue. The receptors stem from a human donor with melanoma.

The chain couples TRBV6-1 to TRBJ2-2; D possibly corresponds to TRBD2 (6 bases). V lost 1 base to trimming and J lost 7 bases, with 13 bases between them. Per the germline V gene, CDR1 is MNHNS and CDR2 is SASEGT. CDR3 length: 15 residues. The DNA for the CDR3 is TGTGCCAGCAGTGAAGAGGAGGGAGCGTACGGGGAGCTGTTTTTT. This codes for CASSEEEGAYGELFF.

This clone showed up just a few times. Other DNA sequences in this sample translate to the same CDR3. The gene calls are TRBV7-6 and TRBJ1-2; TRBD1 matches at 9 bases. This CDR3 is 13 amino acids long. Germline CDR1 reads SGHVS; CDR2 reads FNYEAQ. The junction had 3 bases not matched to a gene; V was cut back by 3 bases and J by 7 bases. The CDR3 region has the DNA TGTGCCAGCAGCTTGGGGACAGGGAGTGGCTACACCTTC. Amino acid sequence: CASSLGTGSGYTF. The variable domain in full, completed from reference TRBV7-6 and TRBJ1-2, reads GAGVSQSPRYKVTKRGQDVALRCDPISGHVSLYWYRQALGQGPEFLTYFNYEAQQDKSGLPNDRFSAERPEGSISTLTIQRTEQRDSAMYRCASSLGTGSGYTFGSGTRLTVV.

A remark on this clone: The sample carries other DNA sequences with the same CDR3. The chain recombines TRBV5-1 with TRBJ2-7, with 7 bases identical to TRBD1. Unmatched junction bases numbered 6, after V lost 1 base and J lost 2 bases. Germline-derived CDR1 and CDR2 are SGHRS and YFSETQ. This CDR3 has 15 amino acids. CDR3 coding DNA: TGCGCCAGCAGCTTGTGGACAGGCCCTACCTACGAGCAGTACTTC. Protein sequence: CASSLWTGPTYEQYF.

The chain links TRBV20-1 to TRBJ1-1; D uncertain. The CDR3 consists of 11 residues. V dropped 6 bases and J dropped 4 bases, with 9 bases sitting between them. Per the germline V gene, CDR1 is DFQATT and CDR2 is SNEGSKA (reference sequence). CDR3: CSAPGPTEAFF. CDR3 DNA sequence: TGCAGTGCACCGGGCCCCACTGAAGCTTTCTTT.

The chain joins TRBV5-5 to TRBJ2-1; TRBD2 is a possible D gene (6 bases). V lost 3 bases and J 4 bases, leaving 14 bases between the germline ends. Germline CDR1 reads SGHKS; CDR2 reads YYEKEE (reference sequence). The CDR3 runs to 15 residues. The CDR3 region is CASSWDSPKYNEQFF. The CDR3 DNA reads TGTGCCAGCAGCTGGGACTCCCCGAAGTACAATGAGCAGTTCTTC.

A single count supports this clone. At one boundary the junction diverges from the germline segment, which might be a read error. V and J are TRBV7-7 and TRBJ2-2, with D possibly TRBD2 on 5 matching bases. CDR1 and CDR2 (germline): SSHAT, FNYEAQ (reference sequence). The CDR3 is made up of 14 amino acids. CDR3 nucleotide sequence: TGTGCTAGCAGCTCCGGGGTTCGCACCGGGGAGCTGTTTTTT. Protein product: CASSSGVRTGELFF. Looking up the rest from reference TRBV7-7 and TRBJ2-2 gives the full variable domain: GAGVSQSPRYKVTKRGQDVTLRCDPISSHATLYWYQQALGQGPEFLTYFNYEAQPDKSGLPSDRFSAERPEGSISTLTIQRTEQRDSAMYRCASSSGVRTGELFFGEGSRLTVL.

The J gene is TRBJ2-1, the V gene TRBV27; the D is unclear. V gave up 3 bases and J gave up 6 bases, with 3 bases separating them. The CDR3 sequence is 11 residues long. In germline, CDR1 is MNHEY, CDR2 SMNVEV (reference sequence). CDR3 DNA: TGTGCCAGCAGTTTGGGCAATGAGCAGTTCTTC. It encodes CASSLGNEQFF.

J is TRBJ2-2 and V is TRBV5-1; the match to TRBD1 covers 8 bases. The CDR3 spans 17 residues. Losses at the gene ends were 0 bases for V and 2 bases for J; bases not matched to a gene: 6. CDR1 and CDR2 from the germline V gene are SGHRS and YFSETQ. In nucleotides, the CDR3 is TGCGCCAGCAGCTTGGCCTGGGACAGGATCAACACCGGGGAGCTGTTTTTT. Amino acid sequence: CASSLAWDRINTGELFF.

The J gene is TRBJ2-2, the V gene TRBV7-2, with 10 positions matching TRBD1. V was pared by 3 bases and J by 5 bases, with 3 bases of the junction left unmatched. The CDR3 length is 15 residues. Germline CDR1 and CDR2: SGHTA and FQGNSA. The DNA of the CDR3 is TGTGCCAGCAGCTTCCGGGACAGGGGAACCGGGGAGCTGTTTTTT. This sequence encodes CASSFRDRGTGELFF.

The chain combines TRBV5-1 with TRBJ2-7; 8 nucleotides line up with TRBD1. The trim removed 0 bases at V and 2 bases at J, leaving 4 bases unmatched. Germline V gene lookup returns CDR1 SGHRS and CDR2 YFSETQ. The length of the CDR3 is 15 residues. The CDR3, as DNA: TGCGCCAGCAGCTTGGTGGCAGGGGGCGCCTACGAGCAGTACTTC. Its protein product is CASSLVAGGAYEQYF.

This clone occurred a few times. The chain uses TRBV14 and TRBJ1-6, with D tentatively TRBD1 (6 bases). Trimming removed 7 bases from V and 7 bases from J, with 11 bases in between. Germline values: CDR1 SGHDN, CDR2 FVKESK. CDR3 size: 13 residues. This CDR3 reads CASTPTGNSPLHF. The DNA for the CDR3 is TGTGCCAGCACCCCGACAGGAAATTCACCCCTCCACTTT.

In this sample, this clone turned up a few times. The chain joins TRBV6-5 to TRBJ2-7, with D possibly being TRBD1 or TRBD2 (5 bases each). Germline V lookup: CDR1 MNHEY, CDR2 SVGAGI. The CDR3 has 15 amino acids. Trimming removed 2 bases at V and 3 bases at J, with 14 bases between. The CDR3 here is CASSYRGWGNYEQYF. DNA of the CDR3: TGTGCCAGCAGTTACCGGGGATGGGGGAACTACGAGCAGTACTTC.

The V call is TRBV6-5, the J call TRBJ2-7; a weak D match, TRBD1 (6 bases). V was cut by 2 bases and J by 2 bases, with 13 bases left in between. Looked up from germline, CDR1 is MNHEY and CDR2 is SVGAGI. The CDR3 loop spans 15 amino acids. The CDR3 region has the DNA TGTGCCAGCAGTTACGTGGCAGGGGCTCCCTACGAGCAGTACTTC. Translation: CASSYVAGAPYEQYF.

V and J are TRBV7-9 and TRBJ2-5; D perhaps matches TRBD1 (5 bases). Germline V lookup: CDR1 SEHNR, CDR2 FQNEAQ (reference sequence). The CDR3 loop spans 13 amino acids. V lost 5 bases to trimming and J lost 5 bases, with 12 bases between them. The chain's CDR3 is CASSQDTGETQYF. The CDR3 bases are TGTGCCAGCAGCCAGGACACTGGGGAGACCCAGTACTTC.

V is TRBV5-1 and J is TRBJ2-7; D is undetermined. The germline V gene has CDR1 SGHRS and CDR2 YFSETQ. The CDR3 totals 16 residues. Trimming removed 0 bases at V and 1 base at J, with 14 bases between. CDR3 amino acids: CASSLEGRMGSYEQYF. In nucleotides, the CDR3 is TGCGCCAGCAGCTTGGAGGGCAGGATGGGGTCCTACGAGCAGTACTTC.

This chain links TRBV4-2 with TRBJ2-5; TRBD2 is a possible D gene (6 bases). With the DNA end fitting TRBJ2-7 better, the J assignment may be wrong. Germline V gene lookup returns CDR1 LGHNA and CDR2 YNFKEQ. The CDR3 has 14 residues. The CDR3 loop is CASSPAAGRPEQYF. The DNA for the CDR3 is TGTGCCAGCAGCCCTGCGGCAGGGAGGCCCGAGCAGTACTTC.

The V gene is TRBV30, the J gene TRBJ1-4; D call uncertain. The CDR3 has 15 amino acids. Germline lookup yields CDR1 GTSNPN and CDR2 SVGIG (reference sequence). V was pared by 0 bases and J by 7 bases, with 15 bases between. CDR3 in amino acids: CAWSVGGRGGEKLFF. The CDR3 bases are TGTGCCTGGAGTGTAGGCGGCAGAGGAGGTGAAAAACTGTTTTTT. Drawing the rest from reference TRBV30 and TRBJ1-4, the complete variable domain is SQTIHQWPATLVQPVGSPLSLECTVEGTSNPNLYWYRQAAGRGLQLLFYSVGIGQISSEVPQNLSASRPQDRQFILSSKKLLLSDSGFYLCAWSVGGRGGEKLFFGSGTQLSVL.

The gene calls are TRBV4-1 and TRBJ1-4; D unresolved. Germline V lookup: CDR1 MGHRA, CDR2 YSYEKL. This CDR3 region has 15 residues. Trimming left V 0 bases short and J 8 bases short, with 13 bases between. CDR3 amino acids: CASSQDGSRGEKLFF. The CDR3 nucleotides read TGCGCCAGCAGCCAAGATGGCAGCAGAGGGGAAAAACTGTTTTTT.

At least ten counts were recorded for this clone. This chain uses TRBV6-1 with TRBJ1-2; no firm D call. V lost 0 bases and J 6 bases, leaving 11 bases between the germline ends. CDR3 length: 14 amino acids. Germline loops: CDR1 MNHNS, CDR2 SASEGT. The CDR3 DNA reads as TGTGCCAGCAGTGAAGCCCACTCTAGAAATGGCTACACCTTC. This encodes CASSEAHSRNGYTF.

The rearrangement uses TRBV7-3 and TRBJ2-6; D gene uncertain. This CDR3 spans 15 amino acids. Germline V gene lookup returns CDR1 SGHTA and CDR2 FQGTGA. V lost 2 bases and J 4 bases, leaving 9 bases between the germline ends. CDR3 in amino acids: CASSLRSSGANVLTF. As DNA, the CDR3 is TGTGCCAGCAGCTTACGCAGCTCCGGGGCCAACGTCCTGACTTTC.

This clone was seen a single time. This rearrangement joins TRBV2 to TRBJ2-1, with 13 nucleotides matching TRBD2. CDR3 length equals 16 residues. Germline V CDR1 and CDR2: SNHLY, FYNNEI. With V trimmed by 5 bases and J by 7 bases, 8 bases remained unmatched. This CDR3 reads CASSPRLAGGRNEQFF. CDR3 nucleotide sequence: TGTGCCAGCAGTCCCCGACTAGCGGGGGGTCGGAATGAGCAGTTCTTC.

The gene calls are TRBV9 and TRBJ2-5; 11 bases are a match to TRBD1. Trimming at V came to 4 bases and at J to 5 bases, leaving 7 bases not matched to a gene. This CDR3 is built from 15 residues. Germline values: CDR1 SGDLS, CDR2 YYNGEE. The DNA for the CDR3 is TGTGCCAGCAGCTGGACAGGGGGCGCGGAGGAGACCCAGTACTTC. Translating gives CASSWTGGAEETQYF. The complete variable domain, with remaining parts taken from reference TRBV9 and TRBJ2-5, reads DSGVTQTPKHLITATGQRVTLRCSPRSGDLSVYWYQQSLDQGLQFLIQYYNGEERAKGNILERFSAQQFPDLHSELNLSSLELGDSALYFCASSWTGGAEETQYFGPGTRLLVL.

V and J are TRBV6-1 and TRBJ2-3; no reliable D call. Between the trimmed V and J ends, which lost 4 bases and 5 bases, there was a span of 13 bases. Germline CDR1 is MNHNS and CDR2 is SASEGT. The CDR3 is 14 amino acids. The CDR3 region is CASSASLLVDTQYF. The CDR3 bases are TGTGCCAGCAGTGCCTCCCTACTGGTAGATACGCAGTATTTT.

This clone was seen many times. Here the CDR3 reads CASSQDPGTPFPSSYNEQFF. CDR3 in DNA: TGCGCCAGCAGCCAAGATCCAGGGACCCCATTCCCGAGCTCCTACAATGAGCAGTTCTTC. V gene TRBV4-1 combines with J gene TRBJ2-1; D is possibly TRBD1 or TRBD2 (5 bases each). Germline values: CDR1 MGHRA, CDR2 YSYEKL. There are 20 residues in the CDR3. With 0 bases removed from V and 0 bases from J, the gap between germline ends came to 21 bases.

Only a few counts were recorded for this clone. The CDR3, as DNA: TGTGCCAGCAGTTTATGGCAGGACCGAAATTCACCCCTCCACTTT. Translation: CASSLWQDRNSPLHF. The chain has TRBV28 and TRBJ1-6; no clear D. Trimming removed 0 bases at V and 7 bases at J, with 10 bases between. The V gene's germline CDR1 is MDHEN and CDR2 SYDVKM. The CDR3 sequence is 15 residues long.

This clone has more than one count but fewer than ten. The chain recombines TRBV25-1 with TRBJ2-7; no firm D call. The CDR3 length is 11 residues. Germline CDR1 and CDR2: MGHDK and SYGVNS. Trimming cost V 6 bases and J 3 bases, with 6 bases left between them. The CDR3 coding sequence is TGTGCCAGCAGGATAGGCTACGAGCAGTACTTC. Its translation is CASRIGYEQYF.

A word on this clone: In the same sample, other DNA sequences code for this CDR3. The CDR3 is CASSLRTNTGELFF. The DNA for the CDR3 is TGCGCCAGCAGCTTAAGGACGAACACCGGGGAGCTGTTTTTT. The V gene is TRBV5-1, the J gene TRBJ2-2; D gene unclear. V lost 2 bases to trimming and J lost 0 bases, with 5 bases between them. The CDR3 sequence is 14 residues long. Germline CDR1 and CDR2: SGHRS and YFSETQ.

This rearrangement joins TRBV13 to TRBJ2-7; no reliable D call. The V gene's germline CDR1 is PRHDT and CDR2 FYEKMQ (reference sequence). The length of the CDR3 is 16 residues. Trimming took off 5 bases at V and 3 bases at J, with 20 bases between the two ends. CDR3: CASSPSRDLSIYEQYF. The DNA of the CDR3 is TGTGCCAGCAGCCCGTCCAGAGACCTCTCCATCTACGAGCAGTACTTC. Full variable domain (remainder filled in from reference TRBV13 and TRBJ2-7): AAGVIQSPRHLIKEKRETATLKCYPIPRHDTVYWYQQGPGQDPQFLISFYEKMQSDKGSIPDRFSAQQFSDYHSELNMSSLELGDSALYFCASSPSRDLSIYEQYFGPGTRLTVT.

J is TRBJ1-1 and V is TRBV6-5; unclear D gene. Looked up from germline, CDR1 is MNHEY and CDR2 is SVGAGI. This CDR3 contains 13 residues. With 2 bases removed from V and 6 bases from J, the gap between germline ends came to 10 bases. The CDR3 region is CASSYNPLAEAFF. The CDR3 coding sequence is TGTGCCAGCAGTTACAACCCCTTGGCTGAAGCTTTCTTT.

In the case of this clone: At one of its ends the junction is not consistent with the germline gene, which may arise from a read error. This specimen includes other DNA sequences encoding the same CDR3. V and J are TRBV7-9 and TRBJ2-6; weak D call: TRBD1 (5 bases). CDR3 length: 13 amino acids. CDR1 SEHNR and CDR2 FQNEAQ come from the germline V gene (reference sequence). The CDR3 coding sequence is TGTGCCAGCGGCGACCTAGGGGCTAACGTCCTGACTTTC. It translates to CASGDLGANVLTF.